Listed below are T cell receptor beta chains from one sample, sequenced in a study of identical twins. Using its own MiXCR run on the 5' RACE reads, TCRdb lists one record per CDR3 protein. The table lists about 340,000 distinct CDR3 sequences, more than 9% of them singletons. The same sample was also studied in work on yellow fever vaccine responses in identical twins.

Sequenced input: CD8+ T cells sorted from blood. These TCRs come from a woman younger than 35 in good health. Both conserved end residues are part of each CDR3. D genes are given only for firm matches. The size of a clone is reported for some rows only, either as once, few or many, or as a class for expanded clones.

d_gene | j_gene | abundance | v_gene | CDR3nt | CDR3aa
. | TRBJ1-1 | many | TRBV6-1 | TGTGCCAGCAGTCCACGGGGCGAGAACACTGAAGCTTTCTTT | CASSPRGENTEAFF
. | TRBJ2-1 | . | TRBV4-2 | TGTGCCAGCAGCCAAGGGGTCGGAATGGATAGCTCCTACAATGAGCAGTTCTTC | CASSQGVGMDSSYNEQFF
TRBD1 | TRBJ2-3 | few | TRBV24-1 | TGTGCCACCAGTGATGTGGACAGGGGGCGCTTCGATACGCAGTATTTT | CATSDVDRGRFDTQYF
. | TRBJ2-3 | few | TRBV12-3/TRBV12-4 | TGTGCCAGCAGTTTCCGTTACACAGATACGCAGTATTTT | CASSFRYTDTQYF
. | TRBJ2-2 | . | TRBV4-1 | TGCGCCAGCAGACCTCCAATTAACACCGGGGAGCTGTTTTTT | CASRPPINTGELFF
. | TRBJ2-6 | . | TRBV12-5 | TGTGCTAGTGGTTTGGGAGTCTCTGGGGCCAACGTCCTGACTTTC | CASGLGVSGANVLTF
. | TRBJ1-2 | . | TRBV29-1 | TGCAGCGTCGAAGAGGCTGGCTACACCTTC | CSVEEAGYTF
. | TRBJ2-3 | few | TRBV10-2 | TGCGCCAGCAGTGAGTCTTACTGGGATACGCAGTATTTT | CASSESYWDTQYF
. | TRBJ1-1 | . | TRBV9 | TGTGCCAGCAGCGTAGAGCACGCTTTGAACACTGAAGCTTTCTTT | CASSVEHALNTEAFF
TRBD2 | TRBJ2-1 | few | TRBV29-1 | TGCAGCGTTGATCGGACTAGCGGGGGGGTTGATGAGCAGTTCTTC | CSVDRTSGGVDEQFF
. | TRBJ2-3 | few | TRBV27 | TGTGCCAGCAGTTCCGGGCCTCCAGATACGCAGTATTTT | CASSSGPPDTQYF
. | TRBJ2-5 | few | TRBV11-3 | TGTGCCAGCAGCTTATTCCGACGGGAGACCCAGTACTTC | CASSLFRRETQYF
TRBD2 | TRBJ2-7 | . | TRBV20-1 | TGCAGTGCTAGAGATTGGGGTAGCGGGAATCCGACGACCTACGAGCAGTACTTC | CSARDWGSGNPTTYEQYF
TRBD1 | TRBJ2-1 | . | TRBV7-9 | TGTGCCAGCAGGGAGGACAGGGACAATGAGCAGTTCTTC | CASREDRDNEQFF
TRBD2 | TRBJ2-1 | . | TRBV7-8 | TGTGCCAGCAGTCAGCGGGGTCCCTACAATGAGCAGTTCTTC | CASSQRGPYNEQFF
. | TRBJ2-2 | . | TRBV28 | TGTGCCAGCACCTACAGGGTCACCGGGGAGCTGTTTTTT | CASTYRVTGELFF
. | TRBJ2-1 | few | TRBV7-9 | TGTGCCAGCGGCGCACGGGGTAATGAGCAGTTCTTC | CASGARGNEQFF
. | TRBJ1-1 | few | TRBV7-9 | TGTGCCAGCAGCCGCCTCCCGGGGTCCACTGAAGCTTTCTTT | CASSRLPGSTEAFF
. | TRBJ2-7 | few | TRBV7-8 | TGTGCCAGCAGCTTAGCGCGGGGGCTCCAACGATACGAGCAGTACTTC | CASSLARGLQRYEQYF
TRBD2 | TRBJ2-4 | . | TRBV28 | TGTGCCAGCAGCCCGCGAAGGGCGGGGGGTCTAGCCAAAAACATTCAGTACTTC | CASSPRRAGGLAKNIQYF
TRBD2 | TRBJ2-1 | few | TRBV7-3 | TGTGCCAGCAGCCAAGCACCGGGACTAGGGTACAATGAGCAGTTCTTC | CASSQAPGLGYNEQFF
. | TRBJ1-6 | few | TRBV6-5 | TGTGCCAGCAGTTCCCACAAGAACATAGGACGAAGGGATTCACCCCTCCACTTT | CASSSHKNIGRRDSPLHF
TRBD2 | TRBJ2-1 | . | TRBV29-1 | TGCAGCGTTGAAGACCCCGGGACTAGCTATGAGCAGTTCTTC | CSVEDPGTSYEQFF
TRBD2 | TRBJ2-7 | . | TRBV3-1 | TGTGCCAGCAGCCTCGGGCAGAGCGGGAGCCTCATGGTCGAGCAGTACTTC | CASSLGQSGSLMVEQYF
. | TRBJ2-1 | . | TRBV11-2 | TGTGCCAGCAGCTCGTCACGGGTCGATGAGCAGTTCTTC | CASSSSRVDEQFF
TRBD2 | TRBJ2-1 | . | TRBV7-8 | TGTGCCATTCTTCTCCCGGGGACTAGCGGGAATGAGCAGTTCTTC | CAILLPGTSGNEQFF
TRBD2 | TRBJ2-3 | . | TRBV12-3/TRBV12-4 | TGTGCCAGCAGTCCCCATAGCGGGAGGAGAGATACGCAGTATTTT | CASSPHSGRRDTQYF
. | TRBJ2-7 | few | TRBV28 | TGTGCCAGCAGGAAAAGTAGCGAGACCTACGAGCAGTACTTC | CASRKSSETYEQYF
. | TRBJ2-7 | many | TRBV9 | TGTGCCAGCAGCGAGGGGGGGTCCCCCTACGAGCAGTACTTC | CASSEGGSPYEQYF
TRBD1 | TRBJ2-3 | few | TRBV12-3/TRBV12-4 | TGTGCCACGACAACAGGGGCAAGCACAGATACGCAGTATTTT | CATTTGASTDTQYF
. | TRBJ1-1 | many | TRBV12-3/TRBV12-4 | TGTGCCAGCGGGCTGGGTCTCTTT | CASGLGLF
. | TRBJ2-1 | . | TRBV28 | TGTGCCAGCAGTTTTCGGGCGACAAGAGGCCCTTACAATGAGCAGTTCTTC | CASSFRATRGPYNEQFF
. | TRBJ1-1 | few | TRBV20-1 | TGCAGTGCTAGGGGTTTTTTGAACACTGAAGCTTTCTTT | CSARGFLNTEAFF
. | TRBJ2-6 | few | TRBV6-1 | TGTGCCAGCAGCCCTACTGACCTCGGAATCTCTGGGGCCAACGTCCTGACTTTC | CASSPTDLGISGANVLTF
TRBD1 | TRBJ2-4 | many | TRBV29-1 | TGCAGCGTCGCCACTCCGGGACAGGGGGCGAGAAACATTCAGTACTTC | CSVATPGQGARNIQYF
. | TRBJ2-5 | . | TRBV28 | TGTGCCAGCAGTTCTACTCGAAGGGGACTCGATAAAGAGACCCAGTACTTC | CASSSTRRGLDKETQYF
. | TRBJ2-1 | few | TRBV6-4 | TGTGCCAGCAGTGGTTCGGGGGCCTACCCCAATGAGCAGTTCTTC | CASSGSGAYPNEQFF